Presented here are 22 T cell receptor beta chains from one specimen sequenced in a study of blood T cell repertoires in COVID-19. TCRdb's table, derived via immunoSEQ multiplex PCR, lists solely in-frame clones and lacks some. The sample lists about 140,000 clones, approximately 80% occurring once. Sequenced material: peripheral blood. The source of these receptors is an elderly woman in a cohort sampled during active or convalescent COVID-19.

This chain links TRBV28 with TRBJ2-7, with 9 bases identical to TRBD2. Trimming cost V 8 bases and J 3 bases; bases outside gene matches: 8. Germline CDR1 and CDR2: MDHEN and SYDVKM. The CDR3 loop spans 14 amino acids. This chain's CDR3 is CASGVKRGDYEQYV. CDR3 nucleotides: TGTGCCAGCGGGGTGAAGCGGGGGGACTACGAGCAGTACGTC.

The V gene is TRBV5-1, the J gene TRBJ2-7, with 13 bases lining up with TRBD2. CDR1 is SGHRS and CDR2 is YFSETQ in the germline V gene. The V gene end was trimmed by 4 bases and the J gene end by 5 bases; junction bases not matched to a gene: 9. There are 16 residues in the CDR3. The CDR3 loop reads CASSPRLAGGFNEQYF. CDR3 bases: TGCGCCAGCAGCCCTCGACTAGCGGGGGGTTTCAACGAGCAGTACTTC.

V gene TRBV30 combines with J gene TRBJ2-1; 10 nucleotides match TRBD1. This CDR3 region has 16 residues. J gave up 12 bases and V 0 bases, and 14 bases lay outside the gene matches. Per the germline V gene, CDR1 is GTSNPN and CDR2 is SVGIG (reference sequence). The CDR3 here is CAWSVGHPGQGHGQFF. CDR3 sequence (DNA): TGTGCCTGGAGTGTAGGCCACCCGGGACAGGGGCATGGGCAGTTCTTC.

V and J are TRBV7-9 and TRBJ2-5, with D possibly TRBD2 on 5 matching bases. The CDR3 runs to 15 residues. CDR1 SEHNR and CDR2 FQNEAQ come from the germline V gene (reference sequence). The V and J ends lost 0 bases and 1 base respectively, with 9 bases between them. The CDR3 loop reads CASSLAGAAQETQYF. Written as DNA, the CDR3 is TGTGCCAGCAGCTTAGCCGGAGCGGCCCAAGAGACCCAGTACTTC.

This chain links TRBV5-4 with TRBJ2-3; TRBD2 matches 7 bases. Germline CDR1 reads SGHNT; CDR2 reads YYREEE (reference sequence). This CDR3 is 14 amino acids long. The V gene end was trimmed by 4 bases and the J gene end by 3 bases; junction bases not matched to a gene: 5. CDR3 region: CASSAGVTTDTQYF. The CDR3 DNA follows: TGTGCCAGCAGCGCGGGGGTAACGACAGATACGCAGTATTTT.

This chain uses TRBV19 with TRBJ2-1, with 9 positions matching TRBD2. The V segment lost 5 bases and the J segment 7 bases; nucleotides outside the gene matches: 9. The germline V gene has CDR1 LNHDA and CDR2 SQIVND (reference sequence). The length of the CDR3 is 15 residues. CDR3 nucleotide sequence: TGTGCCAGTAGTGTTAAGGGACTAGCTGGGAATGAGCAGTTCTTC. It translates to CASSVKGLAGNEQFF.

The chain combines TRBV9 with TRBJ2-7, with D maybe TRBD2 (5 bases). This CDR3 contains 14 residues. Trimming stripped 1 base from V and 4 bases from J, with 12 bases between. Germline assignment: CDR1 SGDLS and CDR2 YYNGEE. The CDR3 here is CASSVQTSGYEQYF. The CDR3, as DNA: TGTGCCAGCAGCGTACAAACTTCGGGGTACGAGCAGTACTTC.

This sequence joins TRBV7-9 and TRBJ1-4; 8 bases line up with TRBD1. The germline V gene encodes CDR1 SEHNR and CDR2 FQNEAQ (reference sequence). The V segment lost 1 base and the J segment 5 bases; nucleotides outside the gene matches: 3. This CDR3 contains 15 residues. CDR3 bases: TGTGCCAGCAGCTTAGGGGACAGGCGGAATGAAAAACTGTTTTTT. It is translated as CASSLGDRRNEKLFF.

The chain's CDR3 is CSASPSRGRSNEQFF. The CDR3 nucleotides are TGCAGTGCTAGTCCCTCCCGCGGGCGGAGCAATGAGCAGTTCTTC. V gene TRBV20-1 combines with J gene TRBJ2-1, with D tentatively TRBD2 (5 bases). The CDR3 sequence is 15 residues long. Trimming removed 3 bases at V and 6 bases at J, with 18 bases between. Germline CDR1 and CDR2: DFQATT and SNEGSKA (reference sequence).

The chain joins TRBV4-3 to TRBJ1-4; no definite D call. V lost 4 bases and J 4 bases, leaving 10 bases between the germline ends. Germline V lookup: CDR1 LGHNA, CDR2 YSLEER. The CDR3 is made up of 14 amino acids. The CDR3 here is CASSLGRVNEKLFF. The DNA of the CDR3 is TGCGCCAGCAGCCTAGGGCGGGTTAATGAAAAACTGTTTTTT.

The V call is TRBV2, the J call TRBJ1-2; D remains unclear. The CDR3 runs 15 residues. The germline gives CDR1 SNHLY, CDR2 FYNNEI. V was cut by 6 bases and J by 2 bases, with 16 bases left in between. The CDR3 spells CASRPPPAGNYGYTF. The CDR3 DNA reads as TGTGCCAGCAGGCCACCTCCGGCGGGGAACTATGGCTACACCTTC.

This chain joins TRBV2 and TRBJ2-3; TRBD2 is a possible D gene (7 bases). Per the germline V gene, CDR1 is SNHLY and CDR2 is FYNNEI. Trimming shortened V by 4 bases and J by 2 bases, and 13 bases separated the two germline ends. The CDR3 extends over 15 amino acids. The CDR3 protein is CASSARGAFTDTQYF. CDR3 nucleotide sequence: TGTGCCAGCAGTGCCCGGGGGGCTTTCACAGATACGCAGTATTTT.

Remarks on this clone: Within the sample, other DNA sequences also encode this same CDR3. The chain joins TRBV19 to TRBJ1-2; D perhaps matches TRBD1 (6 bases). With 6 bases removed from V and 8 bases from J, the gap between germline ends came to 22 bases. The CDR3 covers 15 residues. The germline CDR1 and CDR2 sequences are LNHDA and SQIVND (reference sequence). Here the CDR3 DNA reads TGTGCCAGTAGGCACCCAGCGGGGGGGGCGGGGGGCTACACCTTC. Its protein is CASRHPAGGAGGYTF.

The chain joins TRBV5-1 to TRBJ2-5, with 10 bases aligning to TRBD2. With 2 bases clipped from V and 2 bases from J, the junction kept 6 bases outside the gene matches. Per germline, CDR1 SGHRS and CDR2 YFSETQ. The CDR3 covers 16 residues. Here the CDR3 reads CASSFTSGVSQETQYF. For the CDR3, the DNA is TGCGCCAGCAGCTTTACTAGCGGGGTCTCACAAGAGACCCAGTACTTC. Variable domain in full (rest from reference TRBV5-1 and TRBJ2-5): KAGVTQTPRYLIKTRGQQVTLSCSPISGHRSVSWYQQTPGQGLQFLFEYFSETQRNKGNFPGRFSGRQFSNSRSEMNVSTLELGDSALYLCASSFTSGVSQETQYFGPGTRLLVL.

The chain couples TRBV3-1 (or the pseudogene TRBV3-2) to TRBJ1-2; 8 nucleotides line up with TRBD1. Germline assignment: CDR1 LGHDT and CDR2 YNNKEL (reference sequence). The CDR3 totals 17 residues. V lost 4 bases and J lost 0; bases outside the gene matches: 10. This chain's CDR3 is CASSLQGAGLANYGYTF. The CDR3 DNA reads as TGTGCCAGCAGCCTCCAGGGGGCCGGTTTAGCTAACTATGGCTACACCTTC.

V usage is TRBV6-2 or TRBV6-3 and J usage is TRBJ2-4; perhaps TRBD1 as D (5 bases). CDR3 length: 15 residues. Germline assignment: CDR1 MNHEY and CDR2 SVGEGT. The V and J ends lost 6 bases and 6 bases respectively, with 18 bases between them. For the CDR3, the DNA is TGTGCCAGCAGCCGAGCCCAGGGCTCGGCAAACATTCAGTACTTC. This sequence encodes CASSRAQGSANIQYF.

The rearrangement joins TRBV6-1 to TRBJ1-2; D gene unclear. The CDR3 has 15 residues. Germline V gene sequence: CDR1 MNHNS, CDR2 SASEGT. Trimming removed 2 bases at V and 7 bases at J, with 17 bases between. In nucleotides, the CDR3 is TGTGCCAGCAGTGAACCCGGGTTTTCACCTGGTGGCTACACCTTC. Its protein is CASSEPGFSPGGYTF.

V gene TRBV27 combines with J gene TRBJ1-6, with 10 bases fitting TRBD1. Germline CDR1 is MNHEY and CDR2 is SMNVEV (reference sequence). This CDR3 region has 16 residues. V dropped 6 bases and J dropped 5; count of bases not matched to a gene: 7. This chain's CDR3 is CASSKDRGYNNSPLHF. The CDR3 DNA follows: TGTGCCAGCAGCAAGGACAGGGGGTATAATAATTCACCCCTCCACTTT.

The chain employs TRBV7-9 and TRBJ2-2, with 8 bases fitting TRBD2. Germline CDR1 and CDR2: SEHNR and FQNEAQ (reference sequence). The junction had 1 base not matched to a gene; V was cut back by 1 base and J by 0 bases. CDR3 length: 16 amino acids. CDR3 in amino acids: CASSLGSGANTGELFF. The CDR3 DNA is TGTGCCAGCAGCTTAGGTAGCGGGGCGAACACCGGGGAGCTGTTTTTT.

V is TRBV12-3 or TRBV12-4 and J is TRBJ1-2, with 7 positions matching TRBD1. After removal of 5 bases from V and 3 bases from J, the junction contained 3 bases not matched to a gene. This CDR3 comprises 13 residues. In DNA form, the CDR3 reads TGTGCCAGCAGTGACAGGGTTGACTATGGCTACACCTTC. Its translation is CASSDRVDYGYTF.

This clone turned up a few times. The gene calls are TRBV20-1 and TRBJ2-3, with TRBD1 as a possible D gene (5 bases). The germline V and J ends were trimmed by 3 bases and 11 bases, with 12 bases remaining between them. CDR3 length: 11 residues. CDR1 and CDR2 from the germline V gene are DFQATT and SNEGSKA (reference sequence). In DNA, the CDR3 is TGCAGTGCTAGCGAAGGGGATTGGCAGTATTTT. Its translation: CSASEGDWQYF.

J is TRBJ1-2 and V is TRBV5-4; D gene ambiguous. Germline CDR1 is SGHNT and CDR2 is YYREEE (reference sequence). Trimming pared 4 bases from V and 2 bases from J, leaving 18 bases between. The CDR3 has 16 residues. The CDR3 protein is CASSPSIGQNNYGYTF. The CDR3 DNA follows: TGTGCCAGCAGCCCGTCCATTGGGCAAAACAACTATGGCTACACCTTC.